Detailed here is one T cell receptor beta chain. The data were obtained in a study of T cell changes during pregnancy in multiple sclerosis. Germline loops: CDR1 KGHSY, CDR2 FQNENV. CDR3 length: 14 residues. Trimming removed 6 bases from V and 0 bases from J; junction bases left unmatched: 2. Data came from immunoSEQ multiplex PCR; TCRdb stores just in-frame clones and leaves some out. The table lists 40,000 or so clones, over 85% of them singletons. The receptor was isolated from a female donor with multiple sclerosis, enrolled in a pregnancy study. The V call is TRBV16, the J call TRBJ1-1; 9 bases align to TRBD1. Sample: peripheral blood, taken before pregnancy. As DNA, the CDR3 is TGTGCCAGCAGACGGGACAGGGTGAACACTGAAGCTTTCTTT. It translates to CASRRDRVNTEAFF.